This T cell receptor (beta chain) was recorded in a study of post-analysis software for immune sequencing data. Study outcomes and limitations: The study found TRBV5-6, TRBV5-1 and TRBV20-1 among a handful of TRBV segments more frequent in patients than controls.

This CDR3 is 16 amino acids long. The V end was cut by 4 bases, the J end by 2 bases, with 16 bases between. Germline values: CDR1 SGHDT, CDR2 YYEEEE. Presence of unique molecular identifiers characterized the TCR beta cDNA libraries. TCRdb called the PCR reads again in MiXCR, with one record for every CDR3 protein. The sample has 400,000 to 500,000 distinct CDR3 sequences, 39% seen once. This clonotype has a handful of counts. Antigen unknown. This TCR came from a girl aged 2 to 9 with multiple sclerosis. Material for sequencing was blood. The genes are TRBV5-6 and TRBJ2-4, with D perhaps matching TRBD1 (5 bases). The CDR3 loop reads CASSLTDKGTKNIQYF. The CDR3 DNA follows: TGTGCCAGCAGCCTAACAGACAAGGGGACCAAAAACATTCAGTACTTC.